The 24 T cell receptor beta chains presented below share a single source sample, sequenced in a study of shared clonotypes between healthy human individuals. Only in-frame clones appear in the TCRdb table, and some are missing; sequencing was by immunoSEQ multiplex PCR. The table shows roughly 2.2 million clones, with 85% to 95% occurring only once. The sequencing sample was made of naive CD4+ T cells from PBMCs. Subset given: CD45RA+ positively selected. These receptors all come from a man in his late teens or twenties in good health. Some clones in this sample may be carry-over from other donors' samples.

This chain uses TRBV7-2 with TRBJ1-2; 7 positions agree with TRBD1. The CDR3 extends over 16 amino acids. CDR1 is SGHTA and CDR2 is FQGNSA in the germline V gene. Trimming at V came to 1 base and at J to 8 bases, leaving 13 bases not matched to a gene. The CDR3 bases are TGTGCCAGCAGCTTAGGGGACAGTCTCTATCGTCGGGGCTACACCTTC. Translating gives CASSLGDSLYRRGYTF.

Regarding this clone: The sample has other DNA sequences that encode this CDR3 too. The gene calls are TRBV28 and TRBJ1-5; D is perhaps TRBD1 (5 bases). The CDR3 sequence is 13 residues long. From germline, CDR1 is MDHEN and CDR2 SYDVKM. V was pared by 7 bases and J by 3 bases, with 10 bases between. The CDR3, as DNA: TGTGCCAGCACCTCGACAGTCAATCAGCCCCAGCATTTT. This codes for CASTSTVNQPQHF.

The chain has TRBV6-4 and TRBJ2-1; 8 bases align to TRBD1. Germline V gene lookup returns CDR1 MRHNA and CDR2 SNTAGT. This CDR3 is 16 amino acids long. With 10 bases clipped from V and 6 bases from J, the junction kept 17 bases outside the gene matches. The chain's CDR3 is CATSPGQGRWFNEQFF. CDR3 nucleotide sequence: TGTGCCACCTCCCCCGGACAGGGTCGGTGGTTCAATGAGCAGTTCTTC.

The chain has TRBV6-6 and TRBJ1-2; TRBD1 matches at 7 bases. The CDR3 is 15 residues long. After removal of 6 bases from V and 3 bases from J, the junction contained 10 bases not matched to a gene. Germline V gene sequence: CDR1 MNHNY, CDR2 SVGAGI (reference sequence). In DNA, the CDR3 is TGTGCCAGCAGCATGGACAGGCCGAAGGACTATGGCTACACCTTC. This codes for CASSMDRPKDYGYTF.

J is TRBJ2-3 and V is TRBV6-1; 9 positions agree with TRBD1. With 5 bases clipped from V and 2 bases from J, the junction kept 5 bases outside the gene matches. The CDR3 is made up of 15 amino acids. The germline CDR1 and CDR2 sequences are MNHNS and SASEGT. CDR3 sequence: CASSSGTGFTDTQYF. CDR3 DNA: TGTGCCAGCAGTTCCGGGACAGGGTTCACAGATACGCAGTATTTT.

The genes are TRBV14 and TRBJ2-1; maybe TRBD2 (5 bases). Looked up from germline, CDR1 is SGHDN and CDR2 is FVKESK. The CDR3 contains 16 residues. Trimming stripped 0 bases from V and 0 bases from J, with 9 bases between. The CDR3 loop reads CASSQDITSSYNEQFF. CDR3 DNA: TGTGCCAGCAGCCAAGATATAACTAGCTCCTACAATGAGCAGTTCTTC. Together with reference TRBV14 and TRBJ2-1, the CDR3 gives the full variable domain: EAGVTQFPSHSVIEKGQTVTLRCDPISGHDNLYWYRRVMGKEIKFLLHFVKESKQDESGMPNNRFLAERTGGTYSTLKVQPAELEDSGVYFCASSQDITSSYNEQFFGPGTRLTVL.

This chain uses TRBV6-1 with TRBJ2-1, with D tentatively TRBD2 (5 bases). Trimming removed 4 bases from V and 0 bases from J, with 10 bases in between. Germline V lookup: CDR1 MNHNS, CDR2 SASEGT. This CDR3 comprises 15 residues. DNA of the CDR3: TGTGCCAGCAGTGCAAGTCTAGCCTCCTACAATGAGCAGTTCTTC. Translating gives CASSASLASYNEQFF.

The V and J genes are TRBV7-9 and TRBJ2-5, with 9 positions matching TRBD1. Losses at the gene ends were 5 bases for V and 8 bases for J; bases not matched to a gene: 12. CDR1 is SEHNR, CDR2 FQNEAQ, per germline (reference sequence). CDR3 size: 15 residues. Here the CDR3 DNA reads TGTGCCAGCAGCCCTGATTCGGGACAGGGATCAACCCAGTACTTC. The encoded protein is CASSPDSGQGSTQYF.

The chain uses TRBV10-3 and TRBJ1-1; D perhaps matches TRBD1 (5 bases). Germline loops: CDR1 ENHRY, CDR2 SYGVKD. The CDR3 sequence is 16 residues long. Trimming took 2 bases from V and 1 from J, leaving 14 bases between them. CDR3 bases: TGTGCCATCAGTGAGCCTGCACCGGGACGGAACACTGAAGCTTTCTTT. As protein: CAISEPAPGRNTEAFF.

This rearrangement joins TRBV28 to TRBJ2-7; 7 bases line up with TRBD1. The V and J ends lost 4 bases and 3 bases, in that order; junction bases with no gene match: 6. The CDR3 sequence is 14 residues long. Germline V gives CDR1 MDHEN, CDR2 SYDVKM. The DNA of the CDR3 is TGTGCCAGCAGTTCCCCGGGACAGTTCTACGAGCAGTACTTC. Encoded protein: CASSSPGQFYEQYF.

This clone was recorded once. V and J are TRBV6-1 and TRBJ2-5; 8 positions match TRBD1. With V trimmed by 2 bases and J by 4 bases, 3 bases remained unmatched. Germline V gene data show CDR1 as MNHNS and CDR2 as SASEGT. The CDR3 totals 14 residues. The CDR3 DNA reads TGTGCCAGCAGTGAATATACAGGGGGAGAGACCCAGTACTTC. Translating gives CASSEYTGGETQYF.

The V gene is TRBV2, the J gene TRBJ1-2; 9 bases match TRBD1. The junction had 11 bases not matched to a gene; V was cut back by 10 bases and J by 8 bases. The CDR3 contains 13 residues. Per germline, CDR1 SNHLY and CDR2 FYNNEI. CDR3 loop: CAKGSGTGRGYTF. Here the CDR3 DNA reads TGTGCCAAGGGGAGTGGGACAGGGCGAGGCTACACCTTC. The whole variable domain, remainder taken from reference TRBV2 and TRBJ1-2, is EPEVTQTPSHQVTQMGQEVILRCVPISNHLYFYWYRQILGQKVEFLVSFYNNEISEKSEIFDDQFSVERPDGSNFTLKIRSTKLEDSAMYFCAKGSGTGRGYTFGSGTRLTVV.

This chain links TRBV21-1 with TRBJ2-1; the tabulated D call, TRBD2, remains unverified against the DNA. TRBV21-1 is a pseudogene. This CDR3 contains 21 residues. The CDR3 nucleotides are TGTGCCAGCAGCAAAGCGCCGGAGGGAGCGGGGGACAAAAGCTCCTACAATGAGCAGTTCTTC. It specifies CASSKAPEGAGDKSSYNEQFF.

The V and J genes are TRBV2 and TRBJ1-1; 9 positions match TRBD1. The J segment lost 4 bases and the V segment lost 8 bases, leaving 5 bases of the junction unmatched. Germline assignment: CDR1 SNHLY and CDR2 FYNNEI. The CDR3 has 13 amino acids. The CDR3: CASLQGAGTEAFF. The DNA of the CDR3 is TGTGCCAGCTTACAGGGGGCTGGCACTGAAGCTTTCTTT.

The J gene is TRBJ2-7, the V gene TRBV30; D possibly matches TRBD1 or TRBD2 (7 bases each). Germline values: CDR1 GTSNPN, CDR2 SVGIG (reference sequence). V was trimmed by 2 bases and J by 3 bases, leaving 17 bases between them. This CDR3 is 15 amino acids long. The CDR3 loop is CAWSQGGAAGYEQYF. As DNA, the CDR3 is TGTGCCTGGAGTCAGGGGGGGGCTGCTGGCTACGAGCAGTACTTC. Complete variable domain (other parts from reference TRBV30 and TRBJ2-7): SQTIHQWPATLVQPVGSPLSLECTVEGTSNPNLYWYRQAAGRGLQLLFYSVGIGQISSEVPQNLSASRPQDRQFILSSKKLLLSDSGFYLCAWSQGGAAGYEQYFGPGTRLTVT.

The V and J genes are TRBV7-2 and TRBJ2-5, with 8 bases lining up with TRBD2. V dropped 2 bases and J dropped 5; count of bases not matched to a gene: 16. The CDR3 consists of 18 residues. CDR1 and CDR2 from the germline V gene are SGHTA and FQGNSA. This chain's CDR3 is CASSLRVRVAGGLETQYF. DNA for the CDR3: TGTGCCAGCAGCTTAAGGGTTCGTGTTGCGGGGGGCTTGGAGACCCAGTACTTC. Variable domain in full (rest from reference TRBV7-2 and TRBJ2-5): GAGVSQSPSNKVTEKGKDVELRCDPISGHTALYWYRQSLGQGLEFLIYFQGNSAPDKSGLPSDRFSAERTGGSVSTLTIQRTQQEDSAVYLCASSLRVRVAGGLETQYFGPGTRLLVL.

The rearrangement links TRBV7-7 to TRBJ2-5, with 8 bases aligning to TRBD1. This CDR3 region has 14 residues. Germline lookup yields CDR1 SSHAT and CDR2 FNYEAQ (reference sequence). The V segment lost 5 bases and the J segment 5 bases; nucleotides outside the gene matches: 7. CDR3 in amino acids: CASSPTGVGETQYF. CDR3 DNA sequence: TGTGCCAGCAGCCCGACAGGGGTGGGGGAGACCCAGTACTTC.

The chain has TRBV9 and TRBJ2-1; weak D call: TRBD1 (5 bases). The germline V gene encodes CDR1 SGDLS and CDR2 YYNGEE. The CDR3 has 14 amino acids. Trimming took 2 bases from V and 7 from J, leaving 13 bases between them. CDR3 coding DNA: TGTGCCAGCAGCGTGCAAGGGGCTGATAATGAGCAGTTCTTC. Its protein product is CASSVQGADNEQFF.

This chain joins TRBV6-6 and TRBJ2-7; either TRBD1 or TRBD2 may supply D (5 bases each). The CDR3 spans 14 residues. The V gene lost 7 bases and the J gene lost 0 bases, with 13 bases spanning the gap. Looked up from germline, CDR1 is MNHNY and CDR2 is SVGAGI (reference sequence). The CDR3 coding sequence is TGTGCCAGCATCAAGGAAGGGACCTCCTACGAGCAGTACTTC. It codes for CASIKEGTSYEQYF.

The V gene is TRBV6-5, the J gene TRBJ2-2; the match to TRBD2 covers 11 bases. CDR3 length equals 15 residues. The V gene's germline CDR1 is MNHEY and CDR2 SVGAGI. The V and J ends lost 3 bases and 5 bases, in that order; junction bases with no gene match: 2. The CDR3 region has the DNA TGTGCCAGCAGTTATTTAGCGGGAGGGACCGGGGAGCTGTTTTTT. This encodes CASSYLAGGTGELFF.

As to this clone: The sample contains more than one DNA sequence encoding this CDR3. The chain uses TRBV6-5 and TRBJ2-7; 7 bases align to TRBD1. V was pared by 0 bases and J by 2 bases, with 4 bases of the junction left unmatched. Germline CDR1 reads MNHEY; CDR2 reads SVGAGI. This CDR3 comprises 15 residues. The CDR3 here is CASSYSGRGTYEQYF. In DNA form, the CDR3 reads TGTGCCAGCAGTTACTCTGGCAGGGGGACCTACGAGCAGTACTTC.

CDR3 amino acids: CASSQFSSDSYNEQFF. In DNA, the CDR3 is TGCGCCAGCAGCCAATTCAGTTCCGACTCCTACAATGAGCAGTTCTTC. The chain is built from TRBV4-1 and TRBJ2-1; D call uncertain. V shed 2 bases and J shed 0 bases, with 11 bases lying between them. The length of the CDR3 is 16 residues. From germline, CDR1 is MGHRA and CDR2 YSYEKL.

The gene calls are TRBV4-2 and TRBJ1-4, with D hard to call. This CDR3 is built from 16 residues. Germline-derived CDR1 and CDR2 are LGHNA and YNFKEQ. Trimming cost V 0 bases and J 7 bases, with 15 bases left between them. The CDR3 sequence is CASSQDPGIVGEKLFF. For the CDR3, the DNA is TGTGCCAGCAGCCAAGATCCGGGGATTGTGGGTGAAAAACTGTTTTTT.

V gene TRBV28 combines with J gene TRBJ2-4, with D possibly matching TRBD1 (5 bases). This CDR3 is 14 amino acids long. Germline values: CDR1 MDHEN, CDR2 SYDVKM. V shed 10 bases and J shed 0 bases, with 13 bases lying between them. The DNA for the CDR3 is TGTGCCACGGCTGGGGCTGGAGCCAAAAACATTCAGTACTTC. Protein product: CATAGAGAKNIQYF.